This entry lists 5 T cell receptor beta chains sequenced from one sample in a study of blood T cell repertoires in COVID-19. Sequencing used immunoSEQ multiplex PCR; TCRdb keeps in-frame clones, though not all of them. The sample has over 200,000 clones; approximately 75% are singletons. The sample consisted of PBMCs or T cells enriched from blood (not recorded which). The receptors derive from a man aged 35 to 55 who had recovered from COVID-19.

This clone has just one count. V is TRBV6-5 and J is TRBJ1-2, with a weak D call TRBD1 (6 bases). V dropped 6 bases and J dropped 4 bases, with 15 bases sitting between them. This CDR3 contains 14 residues. CDR1 is MNHEY and CDR2 is SVGAGI in the germline V gene. The CDR3 sequence: CASSRGGGSYGYTF. CDR3 nucleotide sequence: TGTGCCAGCAGCCGAGGGGGGGGGAGCTATGGCTACACCTTC.

This clone was found once. The chain joins TRBV15 to TRBJ1-1; TRBD1 matches at 7 bases. Germline V gene sequence: CDR1 LNHNV, CDR2 YYDKDF (reference sequence). The V gene end was trimmed by 0 bases and the J gene end by 3 bases; junction bases not matched to a gene: 4. CDR3 length: 15 amino acids. The chain's CDR3 is CATSREGQSDTEAFF. The CDR3 region has the DNA TGTGCCACCAGCAGAGAGGGACAGAGCGACACTGAAGCTTTCTTT.

This clone was recorded only once. This chain uses TRBV29-1 with TRBJ1-2, with 12 positions matching TRBD1. CDR3 length equals 19 residues. The V and J ends lost 0 bases and 3 bases, in that order; junction bases with no gene match: 14. CDR1 is SQVTM and CDR2 is ANQGSEA in the germline V gene. The CDR3 DNA reads TGCAGCGTTGAAGATCGAGGGAGGGGACAGGGGGCTCGTGACTATGGCTACACCTTC. Protein product: CSVEDRGRGQGARDYGYTF.

V and J are TRBV9 and TRBJ2-1; D possibly corresponds to TRBD2 (6 bases). Trimming removed 6 bases at V and 8 bases at J, with 18 bases between. Germline V gene sequence: CDR1 SGDLS, CDR2 YYNGEE. This CDR3 is 14 amino acids long. The CDR3 DNA is TGTGCCAGCAAGGTGGGGAACGGGAGAGATGAGCAGTTCTTC. Translation gives CASKVGNGRDEQFF.

This clone was observed a single time. The V call is TRBV4-1, the J call TRBJ2-1; 8 bases fit TRBD1. Germline lookup yields CDR1 MGHRA and CDR2 YSYEKL. Germline trimming cut 1 base from V and 6 bases from J; bases unmatched to any gene: 8. The CDR3 sequence is 16 residues long. CDR3 nucleotide sequence: TGCGCCAGCAGCCAAGTCACAGGGGGTGGTATCAATGAGCAGTTCTTC. Translation gives CASSQVTGGGINEQFF.